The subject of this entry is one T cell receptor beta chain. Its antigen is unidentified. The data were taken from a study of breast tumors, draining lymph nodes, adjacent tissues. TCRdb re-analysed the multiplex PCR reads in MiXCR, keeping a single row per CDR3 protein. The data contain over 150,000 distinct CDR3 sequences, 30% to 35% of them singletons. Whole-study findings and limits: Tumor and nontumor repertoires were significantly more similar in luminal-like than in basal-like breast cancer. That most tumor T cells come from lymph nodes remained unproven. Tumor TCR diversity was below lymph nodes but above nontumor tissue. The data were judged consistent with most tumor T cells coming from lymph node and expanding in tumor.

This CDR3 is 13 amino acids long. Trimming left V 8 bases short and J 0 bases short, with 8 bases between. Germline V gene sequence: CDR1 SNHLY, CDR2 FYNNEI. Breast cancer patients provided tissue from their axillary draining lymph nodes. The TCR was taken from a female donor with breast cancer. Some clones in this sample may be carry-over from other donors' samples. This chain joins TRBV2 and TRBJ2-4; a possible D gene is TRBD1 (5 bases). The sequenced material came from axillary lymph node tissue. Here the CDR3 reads CASGREAKNIQYF. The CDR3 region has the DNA TGTGCCAGCGGCAGGGAAGCCAAAAACATTCAGTACTTC.